This T cell receptor beta chain derives from a study of T cell repertoires in cytomegalovirus infection. The wider study: Well-studied HLA-B-restricted epitopes and recently identified HLA-C-restricted epitopes of CMV were both used in the study. An indication of both CMV infection and matching HLA type came from public TCR beta signatures.

General study points: Dominating the ex vivo response were TCR beta clonotypes that were CMV-specific and HLA-C-restricted. The cumulative frequency of public TCR beta families identified carriers of CMV plus the relevant HLA.

Trimming took 1 base from V and 5 from J; bases not matched to a gene: 9. Per germline, CDR1 SGHDT and CDR2 YYEEEE. CDR3 length: 18 residues. TCRdb re-called the reads with MiXCR, one entry per CDR3 protein. The sample contains some 480,000 distinct CDR3 sequences, around 30% of which appear only once. About this clonotype: Its antigen is still unknown.

The material was cultured PBMCs, obtained from culture after CMV antigen stimulation. The chain couples TRBV5-6 to TRBJ2-1, with 13 bases identical to TRBD2. This clonotype was sampled from a human donor in good health (CMV status not recorded). Some clones in this sample may be carry-over from other donors' samples. CDR3 region: CASSLSAVLAGGDNEQFF. In DNA form, the CDR3 reads TGTGCCAGCAGCTTGTCCGCAGTACTAGCGGGAGGGGACAATGAGCAGTTCTTC.